These T cell receptor beta chains were read from a single sample in a study of cytomegalovirus exposure and HLA in healthy donors. Profiled with immunoSEQ multiplex PCR; TCRdb holds only in-frame clones, not every one. The table lists roughly 150,000 clones, approximately 86% of them singletons, with around 7% in the top ten. The sequenced sample was PBMCs. All receptors come from a woman aged 45-59 years in good health and CMV-seropositive. Each CDR3 is given with its conserved first and last residue. The order of the fields is clone size, J gene, D gene, V gene, CDR3 protein, CDR3 DNA. The D gene is left open where the match is weak. Size is omitted from some rows. Given values are once, few, many or a class for expanded clones.

abundance: -
j_gene: TRBJ1-2
d_gene: TRBD1
v_gene: TRBV9
CDR3aa: CASSLGQGANYGYTF
CDR3nt: TGTGCCAGCAGCTTAGGACAGGGAGCTAACTATGGCTACACCTTC

abundance: -
j_gene: TRBJ2-1
d_gene: TRBD2
v_gene: TRBV6-5
CDR3aa: CASSYGLADNEQFF
CDR3nt: TGTGCCAGCAGTTACGGACTAGCGGACAATGAGCAGTTCTTC

abundance: -
j_gene: TRBJ2-4
d_gene: TRBD2
v_gene: TRBV4-3
CDR3aa: CASSQDSGTSGTKNIQYF
CDR3nt: TGCGCCAGCAGCCAAGATTCGGGTACTAGCGGTACCAAAAACATTCAGTACTTC

abundance: -
j_gene: TRBJ2-3
d_gene: TRBD1
v_gene: TRBV6-1
CDR3aa: CASSSGQGNPDTQYF
CDR3nt: TGTGCCAGCAGTAGTGGACAGGGTAATCCAGATACGCAGTATTTT

abundance: -
j_gene: TRBJ1-4
d_gene: -
v_gene: TRBV9
CDR3aa: CASSEQATNEKLFF
CDR3nt: TGTGCCAGCAGCGAACAGGCAACTAATGAAAAACTGTTTTTT

abundance: -
j_gene: TRBJ1-5
d_gene: -
v_gene: TRBV2
CDR3aa: CASSESVSPQHF
CDR3nt: TGTGCCAGCAGTGAATCGGTCTCGCCCCAGCATTTT

abundance: -
j_gene: TRBJ2-2
d_gene: TRBD1
v_gene: TRBV4-1
CDR3aa: CASNQEDRVSGELFF
CDR3nt: TGCGCCAGCAACCAAGAGGACAGGGTTAGCGGGGAGCTGTTTTTT

abundance: -
j_gene: TRBJ2-2
d_gene: TRBD1
v_gene: TRBV7-9
CDR3aa: CASSFGQGVTGELFF
CDR3nt: TGTGCCAGCAGCTTCGGACAGGGGGTCACCGGGGAGCTGTTTTTT

abundance: -
j_gene: TRBJ1-1
d_gene: -
v_gene: TRBV5-6
CDR3aa: CASSLVTGSEAFF
CDR3nt: TGTGCCAGCAGCTTGGTAACCGGGTCTGAAGCTTTCTTT

abundance: once
j_gene: TRBJ2-5
d_gene: -
v_gene: TRBV25-1
CDR3aa: CASSDRTPRETQYF
CDR3nt: TGTGCCAGCAGTGACCGAACCCCCAGAGAGACCCAGTACTTC

abundance: -
j_gene: TRBJ2-7
d_gene: -
v_gene: TRBV11-2
CDR3aa: CASSLSAGASYEQYF
CDR3nt: TGTGCCAGCAGCTTATCGGCAGGGGCCTCCTACGAGCAGTACTTC

abundance: -
j_gene: TRBJ1-2
d_gene: -
v_gene: TRBV2
CDR3aa: CASSTGLYGYTF
CDR3nt: TGTGCCAGCAGCACAGGGCTCTATGGCTACACCTTC

abundance: once
j_gene: TRBJ2-7
d_gene: -
v_gene: TRBV9
CDR3aa: CASSVGPSAYEQYF
CDR3nt: TGTGCCAGCAGCGTAGGGCCTAGCGCCTACGAGCAGTACTTC

abundance: -
j_gene: TRBJ2-2
d_gene: -
v_gene: TRBV29-1
CDR3aa: CSVEMEGKSTGELFF
CDR3nt: TGCAGCGTTGAAATGGAGGGGAAGTCAACCGGGGAGCTGTTTTTT

abundance: -
j_gene: TRBJ2-3
d_gene: TRBD1
v_gene: TRBV27
CDR3aa: CASSGTATDTQYF
CDR3nt: TGTGCCAGCAGTGGGACAGCTACAGATACGCAGTATTTT

abundance: -
j_gene: TRBJ2-7
d_gene: -
v_gene: TRBV9
CDR3aa: CASSVGGSGEQYF
CDR3nt: TGTGCCAGCAGCGTAGGGGGCTCAGGCGAGCAGTACTTC

abundance: -
j_gene: TRBJ2-6
d_gene: TRBD1
v_gene: TRBV10-3
CDR3aa: CATTGDGANVLTF
CDR3nt: TGTGCCACTACAGGGGATGGGGCCAACGTCCTGACTTTC

abundance: -
j_gene: TRBJ2-7
d_gene: -
v_gene: TRBV2
CDR3aa: CASRQETYEQYF
CDR3nt: TGTGCCAGCCGACAGGAGACCTACGAGCAGTACTTC

abundance: once
j_gene: TRBJ2-3
d_gene: TRBD1
v_gene: TRBV2
CDR3aa: CASSRRDRPHGTQYF
CDR3nt: TGTGCCAGCAGCCGGCGGGACAGGCCCCATGGTACGCAGTATTTT

abundance: -
j_gene: TRBJ2-2
d_gene: TRBD2
v_gene: TRBV7-2
CDR3aa: CASSVLAGGPTGELFF
CDR3nt: TGTGCCAGCAGCGTATTAGCGGGGGGCCCCACCGGGGAGCTGTTTTTT

abundance: -
j_gene: TRBJ2-2
d_gene: TRBD2
v_gene: TRBV14
CDR3aa: CASRRGGTGELFF
CDR3nt: TGTGCCAGCCGCCGGGGGGGCACCGGGGAGCTGTTTTTT

abundance: -
j_gene: TRBJ2-2
d_gene: TRBD2
v_gene: TRBV5-4
CDR3aa: CASSRVLLAGGYAGELFF
CDR3nt: TGTGCCAGCAGCCGGGTTCTCCTAGCGGGGGGTTACGCCGGGGAGCTGTTTTTT

abundance: -
j_gene: TRBJ1-2
d_gene: -
v_gene: TRBV28
CDR3aa: CASSFRDYGYTF
CDR3nt: TGTGCCAGCAGTTTTCGGGACTATGGCTACACCTTC

abundance: -
j_gene: TRBJ2-2
d_gene: TRBD2
v_gene: TRBV6-4
CDR3aa: CASSDTSGGTGELFF
CDR3nt: TGTGCCAGCAGTGACACTAGCGGGGGCACCGGGGAGCTGTTTTTT

abundance: -
j_gene: TRBJ2-7
d_gene: TRBD1
v_gene: TRBV7-6
CDR3aa: CASSLVTGGLGEQYF
CDR3nt: TGTGCCAGCAGCTTAGTAACAGGGGGTCTGGGTGAGCAGTACTTC

abundance: -
j_gene: TRBJ1-6
d_gene: -
v_gene: TRBV7-2
CDR3aa: CASSSQGYNSPLHF
CDR3nt: TGTGCCAGCAGCTCCCAGGGGTACAATTCACCCCTCCACTTT

abundance: -
j_gene: TRBJ1-2
d_gene: TRBD1
v_gene: TRBV27
CDR3aa: CASSLTGDYGYTF
CDR3nt: TGTGCCAGCAGTTTAACAGGGGACTATGGCTACACCTTC

abundance: -
j_gene: TRBJ2-1
d_gene: TRBD1
v_gene: TRBV13
CDR3aa: CASSSRQGGHNEQFF
CDR3nt: TGTGCCAGCAGCTCGCGACAGGGGGGGCACAATGAGCAGTTCTTC

abundance: -
j_gene: TRBJ1-1
d_gene: -
v_gene: TRBV6-5
CDR3aa: CASSYSQVNTEAFF
CDR3nt: TGTGCCAGCAGTTACTCGCAGGTGAACACTGAAGCTTTCTTT

abundance: -
j_gene: TRBJ2-3
d_gene: TRBD2
v_gene: TRBV7-9
CDR3aa: CASSPGLSTDTQYF
CDR3nt: TGTGCCAGCAGCCCGGGACTAAGCACAGATACGCAGTATTTT

abundance: -
j_gene: TRBJ1-5
d_gene: TRBD1
v_gene: TRBV5-6
CDR3aa: CASSLGQGDNQPQHF
CDR3nt: TGTGCCAGCAGCTTGGGCCAGGGGGACAATCAGCCCCAGCATTTT

abundance: -
j_gene: TRBJ2-6
d_gene: TRBD1
v_gene: TRBV27
CDR3aa: CASSSYPGQGAGANVLTF
CDR3nt: TGTGCCAGCAGTAGCTACCCGGGACAGGGGGCTGGGGCCAACGTCCTGACTTTC

abundance: -
j_gene: TRBJ1-3
d_gene: -
v_gene: TRBV5-1
CDR3aa: CASSLAPLSSGNTIYF
CDR3nt: TGCGCCAGCAGCTTGGCGCCATTGAGCTCTGGAAACACCATATATTTT

abundance: -
j_gene: TRBJ1-3
d_gene: -
v_gene: TRBV30
CDR3aa: CAWSGGNGNTIYF
CDR3nt: TGTGCCTGGAGCGGGGGTAATGGAAACACCATATATTTT

abundance: once
j_gene: TRBJ2-7
d_gene: -
v_gene: TRBV4-3
CDR3aa: CASSQDTGRGYEQYF
CDR3nt: TGCGCCAGCAGCCAAGATACGGGCAGGGGCTACGAGCAGTACTTC

abundance: -
j_gene: TRBJ1-1
d_gene: -
v_gene: TRBV7-9
CDR3aa: CSSSEQGREAFF
CDR3nt: TGTTCCAGCAGCGAACAAGGCAGGGAAGCTTTCTTT

abundance: few
j_gene: TRBJ1-6
d_gene: TRBD1
v_gene: TRBV6-5
CDR3aa: CATKQGAGSPLHF
CDR3nt: TGTGCCACCAAACAGGGGGCCGGATCACCCCTCCACTTT

abundance: -
j_gene: TRBJ2-1
d_gene: TRBD2
v_gene: TRBV5-1
CDR3aa: CASSLVIAGRGNEQFF
CDR3nt: TGCGCCAGCAGCTTGGTAATAGCGGGGAGAGGGAATGAGCAGTTCTTC

abundance: -
j_gene: TRBJ2-3
d_gene: -
v_gene: TRBV6-6
CDR3aa: CASSYDGGWGTDTQYF
CDR3nt: TGTGCCAGCAGTTACGATGGAGGATGGGGCACAGATACGCAGTATTTT

abundance: once
j_gene: TRBJ1-1
d_gene: -
v_gene: TRBV29-1
CDR3aa: CSVWSGEAFF
CDR3nt: TGCAGCGTGTGGTCAGGTGAAGCTTTCTTT

abundance: -
j_gene: TRBJ1-5
d_gene: TRBD1
v_gene: TRBV6-5
CDR3aa: CASRHRDRGQPQHF
CDR3nt: TGTGCCAGCAGACACCGGGACAGGGGTCAGCCCCAGCATTTT

abundance: -
j_gene: TRBJ2-3
d_gene: -
v_gene: TRBV11-2
CDR3aa: CASSASQARGDTQYF
CDR3nt: TGTGCCAGCAGCGCATCCCAGGCCCGGGGTGATACGCAGTATTTT

abundance: -
j_gene: TRBJ2-7
d_gene: TRBD1
v_gene: TRBV9
CDR3aa: CASSVAAGGLYEQYF
CDR3nt: TGTGCCAGCAGCGTAGCGGCAGGGGGCTTGTACGAGCAGTACTTC

abundance: -
j_gene: TRBJ2-7
d_gene: TRBD2
v_gene: TRBV11-2
CDR3aa: CASSFGLAGGSYEQYF
CDR3nt: TGTGCCAGCAGCTTCGGGCTAGCGGGGGGATCCTACGAGCAGTACTTC

abundance: -
j_gene: TRBJ1-6
d_gene: TRBD1
v_gene: TRBV9
CDR3aa: CASSRPVTGGDNSPLHF
CDR3nt: TGTGCCAGCAGCCGCCCTGTGACAGGGGGAGATAATTCACCCCTCCACTTT

abundance: -
j_gene: TRBJ2-2
d_gene: TRBD2
v_gene: TRBV2
CDR3aa: CASSESFSGHTGELFF
CDR3nt: TGTGCCAGCAGTGAATCATTTAGCGGGCACACCGGGGAGCTGTTTTTT

abundance: -
j_gene: TRBJ1-6
d_gene: TRBD1
v_gene: TRBV6-5
CDR3aa: CASKSGGRSPLHF
CDR3nt: TGTGCCAGCAAATCAGGGGGCCGTTCACCCCTCCACTTT

abundance: -
j_gene: TRBJ2-1
d_gene: TRBD2
v_gene: TRBV7-8
CDR3aa: CASSARGALYNEQFF
CDR3nt: TGTGCCAGCAGCGCGCGGGGGGCCCTCTACAATGAGCAGTTCTTC

abundance: -
j_gene: TRBJ1-2
d_gene: TRBD1
v_gene: TRBV27
CDR3aa: CASGTYRGRGYGYTF
CDR3nt: TGTGCCAGCGGGACTTACAGGGGAAGAGGGTATGGCTACACCTTC

abundance: -
j_gene: TRBJ2-7
d_gene: -
v_gene: TRBV30
CDR3aa: CAWSGGGSSYEQYF
CDR3nt: TGTGCCTGGAGTGGGGGGGGCAGCTCCTACGAGCAGTACTTC

abundance: few
j_gene: TRBJ2-7
d_gene: -
v_gene: TRBV6-1
CDR3aa: CASRADYEQYF
CDR3nt: TGTGCCAGCAGGGCAGACTACGAGCAGTACTTC

abundance: -
j_gene: TRBJ2-7
d_gene: TRBD1
v_gene: TRBV4-1
CDR3aa: CASSQETGGGWEQYF
CDR3nt: TGCGCCAGCAGCCAAGAGACAGGGGGGGGTTGGGAGCAGTACTTC

abundance: -
j_gene: TRBJ2-3
d_gene: -
v_gene: TRBV7-8
CDR3aa: CASSPGQVNTDTQYF
CDR3nt: TGTGCCAGCAGCCCTGGGCAGGTTAATACAGATACGCAGTATTTT

abundance: -
j_gene: TRBJ2-1
d_gene: -
v_gene: TRBV7-9
CDR3aa: CSSSLAQQSTYNEQFF
CDR3nt: TGTTCCAGCAGCTTAGCTCAACAGAGCACCTACAATGAGCAGTTCTTC

abundance: -
j_gene: TRBJ1-2
d_gene: TRBD1
v_gene: TRBV7-8
CDR3aa: CASSLSTGGLGGYTF
CDR3nt: TGTGCCAGCAGCTTATCGACAGGGGGTTTAGGAGGCTACACCTTC

abundance: -
j_gene: TRBJ2-2
d_gene: -
v_gene: TRBV27
CDR3aa: CASTKGGGVTGELFF
CDR3nt: TGTGCCAGCACGAAAGGGGGGGGAGTCACCGGGGAGCTGTTTTTT

abundance: -
j_gene: TRBJ2-2
d_gene: -
v_gene: TRBV7-2
CDR3aa: CASSLVGLTTGELFF
CDR3nt: TGTGCCAGCAGCTTAGTAGGACTCACCACCGGGGAGCTGTTTTTT

abundance: few
j_gene: TRBJ2-4
d_gene: -
v_gene: TRBV7-8
CDR3aa: CASSLLAGKNIQYF
CDR3nt: TGTGCCAGCAGCTTATTGGCGGGGAAAAACATTCAGTACTTC

abundance: -
j_gene: TRBJ2-3
d_gene: TRBD2
v_gene: TRBV11-2
CDR3aa: CASRLAGTDTQYF
CDR3nt: TGTGCCAGCCGACTAGCGGGGACCGATACGCAGTATTTT

abundance: -
j_gene: TRBJ2-7
d_gene: -
v_gene: TRBV30
CDR3aa: CAWSVPGLSSYEQYF
CDR3nt: TGTGCCTGGAGTGTTCCGGGACTGAGCTCCTACGAGCAGTACTTC